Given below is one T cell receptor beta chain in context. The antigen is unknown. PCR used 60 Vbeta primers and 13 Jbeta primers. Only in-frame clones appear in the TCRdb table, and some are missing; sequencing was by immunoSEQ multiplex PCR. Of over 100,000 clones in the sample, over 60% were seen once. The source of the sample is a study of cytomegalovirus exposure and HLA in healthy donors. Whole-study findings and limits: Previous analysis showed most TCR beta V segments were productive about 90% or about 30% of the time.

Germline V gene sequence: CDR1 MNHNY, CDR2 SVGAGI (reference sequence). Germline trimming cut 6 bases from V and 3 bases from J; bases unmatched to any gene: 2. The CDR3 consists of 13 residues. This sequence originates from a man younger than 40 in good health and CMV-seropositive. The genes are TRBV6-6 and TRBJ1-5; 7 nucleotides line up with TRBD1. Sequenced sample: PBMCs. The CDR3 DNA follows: TGTGCCAGCAGACAGGGGTTCAATCAGCCCCAGCATTTT. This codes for CASRQGFNQPQHF.